One sample yielded the 28 T cell receptor beta chains listed below, sequenced in a study of T cell changes during pregnancy in multiple sclerosis. The assay was immunoSEQ multiplex PCR, and TCRdb's table has in-frame clones only and misses some. The table lists 75,000 to 90,000 clones, around 93% of them singletons, with 3.5% to 4% in the top ten. The sequences come from PBMCs, collected in the first trimester of pregnancy. The receptors were gathered from a female donor in good health, serving as a control in a pregnancy study. Some clones in this sample may be carry-over from other donors' samples.

This clone has a single count. The chain links TRBV6-1 to TRBJ2-1, with TRBD2 as a possible D gene (5 bases). Germline lookup yields CDR1 MNHNS and CDR2 SASEGT. The V end was cut by 7 bases, the J end by 4 bases, with 17 bases between. The CDR3 has 15 residues. As DNA, the CDR3 is TGTGCCAGCAATCCACTAGTCGGCGCTTACAATGAGCAGTTCTTC. This translates into CASNPLVGAYNEQFF.

The V call is TRBV5-6, the J call TRBJ1-5; a possible D gene is TRBD1 (6 bases). Per germline, CDR1 SGHDT and CDR2 YYEEEE. The CDR3 totals 15 residues. V was pared by 4 bases and J by 0 bases, with 11 bases between. CDR3 region: CASSPGQNSNQPQHF. Here the CDR3 DNA reads TGTGCCAGCAGCCCTGGACAGAATAGCAATCAGCCCCAGCATTTT.

V usage is TRBV28 and J usage is TRBJ1-2; 7 bases fit TRBD1. V lost 6 bases and J lost 3; bases outside the gene matches: 10. Germline-derived CDR1 and CDR2 are MDHEN and SYDVKM. The CDR3 has 15 amino acids. Here the CDR3 reads CASRPTGEMDYGYTF. CDR3 nucleotides: TGTGCCAGCAGACCTACAGGGGAAATGGACTATGGCTACACCTTC.

This clone was counted a few times. The CDR3 bases are TGTGCCAGCAGCCCAAGGTGGGGACAGGGGAATTCACCCCTCCACTTT. Amino acids: CASSPRWGQGNSPLHF. The chain combines TRBV7-9 with TRBJ1-6; TRBD1 matches 10 bases. The germline gives CDR1 SEHNR, CDR2 FQNEAQ (reference sequence). The V and J ends lost 5 bases and 7 bases, in that order; junction bases with no gene match: 8. The CDR3 contains 16 residues.

The chain employs TRBV5-1 and TRBJ1-2; possibly TRBD1 for D (6 bases). Germline CDR1 is SGHRS and CDR2 is YFSETQ. V lost 3 bases, J lost 5 bases, and 14 bases lay in between. CDR3 length: 14 residues. This CDR3 is CASSSPGHQYGYTF. The CDR3 bases are TGCGCCAGCAGCTCTCCGGGACATCAATATGGCTACACCTTC.

The CDR3 coding sequence is TGTGCCAGCAGCTTAGTCGGTCAGGGGACCGGGGAGCTGTTTTTT. Amino acid sequence: CASSLVGQGTGELFF. The genes are TRBV11-2 and TRBJ2-2, with D possibly matching TRBD1 (6 bases). The CDR3 covers 15 residues. The germline V and J ends were trimmed by 1 base and 5 bases, with 11 bases remaining between them. The germline gives CDR1 SGHAT, CDR2 FQNNGV.

The chain combines TRBV9 with TRBJ2-3, with D perhaps TRBD1 (5 bases). Germline lookup yields CDR1 SGDLS and CDR2 YYNGEE. The V and J ends lost 3 bases and 2 bases respectively, with 22 bases between them. The CDR3 totals 18 residues. The CDR3 region has the DNA TGTGCCAGCAGCGCCCCAAAAGTGGACACCTTAAACACAGATACGCAGTATTTT. Its translation: CASSAPKVDTLNTDTQYF. The full variable domain, in which reference TRBV9 and TRBJ2-3 provide the parts outside the CDR3, is DSGVTQTPKHLITATGQRVTLRCSPRSGDLSVYWYQQSLDQGLQFLIQYYNGEERAKGNILERFSAQQFPDLHSELNLSSLELGDSALYFCASSAPKVDTLNTDTQYFGPGTRLTVL.

This chain connects TRBV7-2 to TRBJ1-4; D is possibly TRBD1 (5 bases). Germline CDR1 is SGHTA and CDR2 is FQGNSA. V was trimmed by 8 bases and J by 4 bases, leaving 14 bases between them. The CDR3 loop spans 14 amino acids. The CDR3 protein is CASQRRANNEKLFF. The DNA of the CDR3 is TGTGCCAGCCAGCGCAGGGCAAATAATGAAAAACTGTTTTTT.

In its sample, this clone was seen many times. V and J are TRBV28 and TRBJ2-1; 12 bases are shared with TRBD2. The CDR3 is 18 residues long. The germline CDR1 and CDR2 sequences are MDHEN and SYDVKM. V dropped 3 bases and J dropped 10; count of bases not matched to a gene: 16. The CDR3 bases are TGTGCCAGCAGTTTTTTCCTAGCGGGGGGGCAGTCTATGGGAGAGCAGTTCTTC. Protein: CASSFFLAGGQSMGEQFF.

The J gene is TRBJ2-2, the V gene TRBV27, with TRBD1 matching over 7 bases. V gave up 8 bases and J gave up 7 bases; unmatched junction bases: 4. There are 12 residues in the CDR3. Germline V gene sequence: CDR1 MNHEY, CDR2 SMNVEV (reference sequence). In nucleotides, the CDR3 is TGTGCCAGCGCACAGGGGATCGGGGAGCTGTTTTTT. Translating it yields CASAQGIGELFF.

J is TRBJ1-4 and V is TRBV4-1; D may be TRBD1 (6 bases). CDR3 length: 15 amino acids. Trimming left V 5 bases short and J 8 bases short, with 18 bases between. Germline CDR1 is MGHRA and CDR2 is YSYEKL. The CDR3 protein is CASSKSPGQEEKLFF. The CDR3, as DNA: TGCGCCAGCAGCAAAAGCCCGGGACAAGAAGAAAAACTGTTTTTT.

The chain links TRBV27 to TRBJ2-5; 9 positions match TRBD2. The germline gives CDR1 MNHEY, CDR2 SMNVEV (reference sequence). CDR3 length: 15 amino acids. J was trimmed by 5 bases and V by 6 bases; bases with no gene match: 10. CDR3 protein: CASSLSGRSGETQYF. The CDR3 DNA sequence: TGTGCCAGCAGCCTTAGCGGGAGATCCGGCGAGACCCAGTACTTC.

This sequence joins TRBV27 and TRBJ1-4, with 7 bases aligning to TRBD1. Germline values: CDR1 MNHEY, CDR2 SMNVEV (reference sequence). The CDR3 consists of 15 residues. The junction had 7 bases not matched to a gene; V was cut back by 6 bases and J by 3 bases. CDR3 DNA sequence: TGTGCCAGCAGAGATACAGGGGAGGCTAATGAAAAACTGTTTTTT. It translates to CASRDTGEANEKLFF.

The rearrangement joins TRBV7-9 to TRBJ2-2, with TRBD1 identical over 7 bases. V trimming: 5 bases; J trimming: 4 bases; junction bases outside the gene matches: 7. There are 15 residues in the CDR3. Germline V gives CDR1 SEHNR, CDR2 FQNEAQ (reference sequence). This CDR3 reads CASSHYRDSTGELFF. The CDR3 DNA follows: TGTGCCAGCAGCCACTACCGGGACAGCACCGGGGAGCTGTTTTTT.

The CDR3 reads CASSLAPQGVDEQYF. The CDR3 DNA reads TGCGCCAGCAGCTTGGCCCCACAGGGAGTAGACGAGCAGTACTTC. The chain recombines TRBV5-1 with TRBJ2-7; possible D gene TRBD1, 6 bases. Germline assignment: CDR1 SGHRS and CDR2 YFSETQ. CDR3 length equals 15 residues. Trimming took off 0 bases at V and 5 bases at J, with 15 bases between the two ends.

The chain joins TRBV10-3 to TRBJ2-1, with D possibly TRBD2 on 6 matching bases. Trimming removed 9 bases from V and 8 bases from J, with 20 bases in between. Germline CDR1 is ENHRY and CDR2 is SYGVKD. The length of the CDR3 is 14 residues. In DNA, the CDR3 is TGTGCCATTGGGGGGTCGGTGTATGAGGATGAGCAGTTCTTC. Amino acids: CAIGGSVYEDEQFF.

The genes are TRBV20-1 and TRBJ1-2; D not resolved. Germline loops: CDR1 DFQATT, CDR2 SNEGSKA (reference sequence). The length of the CDR3 is 11 residues. Trimming left V 5 bases short and J 5 bases short, with 9 bases between. CDR3 in amino acids: CSAPDQYGYTF. Here the CDR3 DNA reads TGCAGTGCTCCTGATCAGTATGGCTACACCTTC.

The chain employs TRBV6-1 and TRBJ2-6, with 12 bases fitting TRBD1. V lost 8 bases, J lost 3 bases, and 2 bases stayed unmatched. The germline V gene encodes CDR1 MNHNS and CDR2 SASEGT. This CDR3 is 15 amino acids long. The CDR3 nucleotides read TGTGCCAGCGGGACAGGGGGCTTTGGGGCCAACGTCCTGACTTTC. Protein product: CASGTGGFGANVLTF.

The V and J genes are TRBV28 and TRBJ1-5, with 9 bases matching TRBD1. The CDR3 runs 16 residues. J was trimmed by 3 bases and V by 7 bases; bases with no gene match: 10. CDR1 is MDHEN and CDR2 is SYDVKM in the germline V gene. Here the CDR3 DNA reads TGTGCCAGCAAGGGCGACAGGGGGATTAACAATCAGCCCCAGCATTTT. Protein product: CASKGDRGINNQPQHF.

The chain is built from TRBV18 and TRBJ2-6, with 9 nucleotides matching TRBD1. Per germline, CDR1 KGHSH and CDR2 LQKENI. CDR3 length: 18 amino acids. The V segment lost 3 bases and the J segment 0 bases; nucleotides outside the gene matches: 6. DNA of the CDR3: TGTGCCAGCTCACCTGGACAGGGGACAACCTCTGGGGCCAACGTCCTGACTTTC. Encoded protein: CASSPGQGTTSGANVLTF. The variable domain in full, completed from reference TRBV18 and TRBJ2-6, reads NAGVMQNPRHLVRRRGQEARLRCSPMKGHSHVYWYRQLPEEGLKFMVYLQKENIIDESGMPKERFSAEFPKEGPSILRIQQVVRGDSAAYFCASSPGQGTTSGANVLTFGAGSRLTVL.

The V gene is TRBV4-1, the J gene TRBJ2-4; no firm D call. The ends were cut back, 4 bases at V and 8 bases at J, with 15 bases in the middle. The CDR3 sequence is 14 residues long. Germline V gene sequence: CDR1 MGHRA, CDR2 YSYEKL. The CDR3 is CASSLSWATDIQYF. The CDR3 DNA follows: TGCGCCAGCAGCCTAAGCTGGGCAACAGACATTCAGTACTTC.

The chain employs TRBV28 and TRBJ1-2, with a weak D call TRBD1 (6 bases). This CDR3 comprises 13 residues. CDR1 and CDR2 from the germline V gene are MDHEN and SYDVKM. V lost 7 bases and J 6 bases, leaving 15 bases between the germline ends. CDR3 bases: TGTGCCAGCATCGCGGGGGGGGCCGATGGCTACACCTTC. Protein: CASIAGGADGYTF.

Concerning this clone itself: A read error may produce the germline difference seen at one junction end. The chain recombines TRBV7-7 with TRBJ2-2; 14 nucleotides match TRBD2. Germline V gene data show CDR1 as SSHAT and CDR2 as FNYEAQ (reference sequence). The CDR3 is 16 residues long. CDR3: CASSPGLAGGAGELFF. Written as DNA, the CDR3 is TGTGCTAGCAGCCCCGGACTAGCGGGAGGCGCCGGGGAGCTGTTTTTT.

This sequence joins TRBV7-9 and TRBJ1-5; D unresolved. The V end was cut by 1 base, the J end by 7 bases, with 8 bases between. CDR3 length: 13 residues. Per germline, CDR1 SEHNR and CDR2 FQNEAQ (reference sequence). Here the CDR3 reads CASSLGRGQPQHF. DNA of the CDR3: TGTGCCAGCAGCTTAGGTAGAGGGCAGCCCCAGCATTTT.

V is TRBV6-1 and J is TRBJ2-7; 10 nucleotides align to TRBD2. CDR3 length equals 14 residues. From germline, CDR1 is MNHNS and CDR2 SASEGT. Trimming at V came to 3 bases and at J to 5 bases, leaving 4 bases not matched to a gene. CDR3 in amino acids: CASSDGSGRDEQYF. In DNA form, the CDR3 reads TGTGCCAGCAGTGATGGCAGCGGGAGGGACGAGCAGTACTTC.

The chain has TRBV7-9 and TRBJ2-7, with D maybe TRBD1 (6 bases). With 3 bases removed from V and 2 bases from J, the gap between germline ends came to 14 bases. Germline V gene data show CDR1 as SEHNR and CDR2 as FQNEAQ (reference sequence). This CDR3 is built from 15 residues. The CDR3: CASSLPGQSTYEQYF. Here the CDR3 DNA reads TGTGCCAGCAGCTTGCCCGGACAGTCGACCTACGAGCAGTACTTC.

V gene TRBV6-5 combines with J gene TRBJ2-3; D might be TRBD1 (5 bases). The V end lost 2 bases, the J end lost 3 bases, and 12 bases lay between the germline ends. The germline V gene has CDR1 MNHEY and CDR2 SVGAGI. The CDR3 sequence is 15 residues long. CDR3 sequence reads: CASSYKIQGTDTQYF. The CDR3, as DNA: TGTGCCAGCAGTTACAAGATCCAGGGTACAGATACGCAGTATTTT.

Here the CDR3 reads CSARRVGELFF. The CDR3 region has the DNA TGCAGTGCTAGACGCGTCGGGGAGCTGTTTTTT. This chain uses TRBV20-1 with TRBJ2-2; D is uncertain. Trimming stripped 2 bases from V and 7 bases from J, with 5 bases between. In germline, CDR1 is DFQATT, CDR2 SNEGSKA (reference sequence). This CDR3 spans 11 amino acids.